This T cell receptor beta chain derives from a study of shared clonotypes between healthy human individuals. J gave up 2 bases and V 2 bases, and 6 bases lay outside the gene matches. The CDR3 is made up of 15 amino acids. Per the germline V gene, CDR1 is MNHEY and CDR2 is SVGAGI. Using immunoSEQ multiplex PCR, the repertoire was profiled, and TCRdb retains in-frame clones only, with some absent. This sample has roughly 2,500,000 clones; over 85% occur once, and the top ten carry 0.36%. The specimen sequenced was naive CD4+ T cells from PBMCs. Described subset: CD45RA+ positively selected. This clonotype was obtained from a man aged 18 to 30 in good health. Some clones in this sample may be carry-over from other donors' samples. J is TRBJ2-7 and V is TRBV6-5, with 7 nucleotides matching TRBD2. The CDR3 bases are TGTGCCAGCAGTTACGGAGGACGGGGGGCCTACGAGCAGTACTTC. Its translation is CASSYGGRGAYEQYF.